These T cell receptor beta chains were read from a single sample in a study of cytomegalovirus exposure and HLA in healthy donors. Here immunoSEQ multiplex PCR was the method, and the copy in TCRdb shows in-frame clones only, minus some. Of about 160,000 clones in the sample, around nine tenths were seen once. The source material was PBMCs. All receptors derive from a woman between 18 and 29 years old in good health and CMV-seropositive. CDR3s include the opening cysteine and the closing phenylalanine or tryptophan. The D gene is left open where the match is weak. Some rows mark clone size as missing; the rest say once, few, many or name a class of expanded clone.

j_call clone_size v_call d_call cdr3_nt cdr3_aa
TRBJ1-4 . TRBV19 . TGTGCCAGTAGTATACCCGGGCAGGCGGCGGGGGAAAAACTGTTTTTT CASSIPGQAAGEKLFF
TRBJ2-1 . TRBV11-2 TRBD2 TGTGCCAGCAGCTTACGAAATGGCGGGAGGGTGGGCGATGAGCAGTTCTTC CASSLRNGGRVGDEQFF
TRBJ2-7 once TRBV18 TRBD1 TGTGCCAGCTCACCACGGGACAGGGGATCCTACGAGCAGTACTTC CASSPRDRGSYEQYF
TRBJ2-3 . TRBV13 . TGTGCCAGCAGCTCGTCAAATGGACAGTACTTAGATACGCAGTATTTT CASSSSNGQYLDTQYF
TRBJ1-1 . TRBV5-1 . TGCGCCAGCGGCGACAGGCTGAACACTGAAGCTTTCTTT CASGDRLNTEAFF
TRBJ2-7 few TRBV19 TRBD1 TGTGCCAGTAGTATCCAACAGGGGCGCGAGCAGTACTTC CASSIQQGREQYF
TRBJ1-5 . TRBV5-6 TRBD1 TGTGCCAGCAGCGGAGGGACAGGGGGTCCTAATCAGCCCCAGCATTTT CASSGGTGGPNQPQHF
TRBJ2-7 . TRBV29-1 TRBD2 TGCAGCGCCGTTGTAGGGACTAGCTTCTACGAGCAGTACTTC CSAVVGTSFYEQYF
TRBJ1-2 once TRBV5-1 TRBD1 TGCGCCAGCAGCTTATGGACAGGGGCGGATGGCTACACCTTC CASSLWTGADGYTF
TRBJ1-5 . TRBV7-2 . TGTGCCAGCAGCCCTACGGGGGATGGCAATCAGCCCCAGCATTTT CASSPTGDGNQPQHF
TRBJ2-5 . TRBV15 TRBD1 TGTGCCACCAGCAGAACCTTTGACAGGGGGAGCGAGACCCAGTACTTC CATSRTFDRGSETQYF
TRBJ1-1 . TRBV19 . TGTGCCAGTAGTATCCCGGACAGCCTGAACACTGAAGCTTTCTTT CASSIPDSLNTEAFF
TRBJ2-1 . TRBV7-2 . TGTGCCAGCAGCTTTGACTTCGCTAGCTCCTACAATGAGCAGTTCTTC CASSFDFASSYNEQFF
TRBJ2-3 . TRBV2 . TGTGCCAGCTGCGGGACCTCAGATACGCAGTATTTT CASCGTSDTQYF
TRBJ2-7 few TRBV30 TRBD2 TGTGCCTGGAATAGCGGGAACTCCTACGAGCAGTACTTC CAWNSGNSYEQYF
TRBJ2-7 . TRBV6-5 TRBD2 TGTGCCAGCCGACCCGAGGGACTAGTCGACGAGCAGTACTTC CASRPEGLVDEQYF
TRBJ2-2 . TRBV6-1 TRBD1 TGTGCCAGCAGTGAAGACAGGGGGGGGGAGCTGTTTTTT CASSEDRGGELFF
TRBJ1-4 . TRBV18 TRBD1 TGTGCCAGCTCACTACAGGGGGCTAATGAAAAACTGTTTTTT CASSLQGANEKLFF
TRBJ2-5 . TRBV30 . TGTGCCTGGAGTACTCTCGTCCTGTACCAAGAGACCCAGTACTTC CAWSTLVLYQETQYF
TRBJ2-3 . TRBV6-6 . TGTGCCAGCAGTTACTCAATTGACAGTTCAGATACGCAGTATTTT CASSYSIDSSDTQYF
TRBJ2-1 . TRBV4-1 TRBD2 TGCGCCAGCAGCCCCCCCGCGGGACTAGCTTGGTCTGGTGAGCAGTTCTTC CASSPPAGLAWSGEQFF
TRBJ2-1 . TRBV7-2 TRBD2 TGTGCCAGCAGCTATCGAACTAGCGGGAGATCCAATGAGCAGTTCTTC CASSYRTSGRSNEQFF
TRBJ2-7 . TRBV28 . TGTGCCAGCTCCGAATACCGGGACAACTACGAGCAGTACTTC CASSEYRDNYEQYF
TRBJ2-4 . TRBV29-1 TRBD2 TGCAGCGTTTTGGGAAGCGGGAGTCAGCTCATTCAGTACTTC CSVLGSGSQLIQYF
TRBJ2-7 . TRBV11-3 TRBD2 TGTGCCAGCGGACTAGCGGGAACGGGCGAGCAGTACTTC CASGLAGTGEQYF
TRBJ1-3 . TRBV28 . TGTGCCAGCAGGTCACAGGGAATTGGTCTGTCTGGAAACACCATATATTTT CASRSQGIGLSGNTIYF
TRBJ1-1 . TRBV5-4 . TGTGCCAGCAGCTCGGGAGGACACCTCATGAACACTGAAGCTTTCTTT CASSSGGHLMNTEAFF
TRBJ2-1 . TRBV13 TRBD1 TGTGCCAGCAGCTTAAGGGACAGGGGGCGATCCCAGCAGTTCTTC CASSLRDRGRSQQFF
TRBJ2-7 once TRBV28 . TGTGCCAGCAGTGAACAGGGTTACGAGCAGTACTTC CASSEQGYEQYF
TRBJ2-3 once TRBV4-3 TRBD1 TGCGCCAGCAGCCCAGGGGGTTATACGCAGTATTTT CASSPGGYTQYF
TRBJ2-7 once TRBV9 TRBD2 TGTGCCAGCAGCCCGCTGGGGGGGTACGAGCAGTACTTC CASSPLGGYEQYF
TRBJ2-5 . TRBV28 TRBD2 TGTGCCAGCTGCACTAGCGGACAAGAGACCCAGTACTTC CASCTSGQETQYF
TRBJ1-1 . TRBV9 . TGTGCCAGCAGCGTAGAGGACAGTGAAGCTTTCTTT CASSVEDSEAFF
TRBJ2-7 once TRBV10-2 TRBD2 TGCGCCAGCAGCGCGACTAGCGGGGTCGAGCAGTACTTC CASSATSGVEQYF
TRBJ2-5 . TRBV10-3 . TGTGCCATCGTACGAGCCCAGTACTTC CAIVRAQYF
TRBJ2-7 few TRBV6-6 . TGTGCCAGCAGTTTCCCAACACCCTACGAGCAGTACTTC CASSFPTPYEQYF
TRBJ2-1 . TRBV27 TRBD2 TGTGCCAGCAGTTTAACCGCGACTAGCCCCTACAATGAGCAGTTCTTC CASSLTATSPYNEQFF
TRBJ1-5 . TRBV19 TRBD1 TGTGCCAGTAGTATGTATTTCGGGACAGGGGTGAATCAGCCCCAGCATTTT CASSMYFGTGVNQPQHF
TRBJ1-1 few TRBV25-1 . TGTGCCAGCAGTGGAACAGGGACCACTGAAGCTTTCTTT CASSGTGTTEAFF
TRBJ2-5 . TRBV4-1 . TGCGCCAGCAGCTCCCTGGCAGGTGGTAACCAAGAGACCCAGTACTTC CASSSLAGGNQETQYF
TRBJ1-5 . TRBV5-1 . TGCGCCAGCAGCCCTGTGGGAGGGGCCCTTCAGCCCCAGCATTTT CASSPVGGALQPQHF
TRBJ2-2 . TRBV5-1 . TGCGCCAGCAGCTTCGGAGGGGGCAACACCGGGGAGCTGTTTTTT CASSFGGGNTGELFF